A selection of T cell receptor beta chains follows, all from one sample in a study of molecular identifiers for immune sequencing clone quantification. TCRdb fed the PCR reads into MiXCR, producing one record per CDR3 protein. The data show thousands of distinct CDR3 sequences, about 30% seen once. Sequencing was performed on naive CD8+ T cells from blood, with Jurkat cell RNA spiked in. The receptors stem from a human donor in good health. Some libraries in this study had Jurkat cell RNA spiked in. Each CDR3 is given with its conserved first and last residue. Fields, in order: J gene, V gene, CDR3 protein.

>TRBJ2-7|TRBV7-9
CASSKTNPISYEQYF
>TRBJ2-7|TRBV4-3
CASSQDLGSYEQYF
>TRBJ2-3|TRBV5-1
CASRGGGTGLTDTQYF
>TRBJ2-7|TRBV6-5
CASRYGQNYEQYF
>TRBJ2-3|TRBV20-1
CSAKIAGGGLSTDTQYF
>TRBJ2-3|TRBV19
CAGSFQGAKDTQYF
>TRBJ2-7|TRBV10-3
CAIRAGVSYEQYF
>TRBJ2-7|TRBV7-9
CASSTLGTSRPYEQYF
>TRBJ2-7|TRBV20-1
CSARDSERGAWYEQYF
>TRBJ2-3|TRBV6-6
CASSLTDTQYF
>TRBJ1-1|TRBV11-2
CASSLDLGTLVEAFF
>TRBJ1-1|TRBV6-2/TRBV6-3
CASRPIDTSAEAFF
>TRBJ1-1|TRBV11-2
CASSFTGSEGYQYKAFF
>TRBJ2-5|TRBV3-1
CASSQDRPQETQYF
>TRBJ1-6|TRBV7-9
CASSLETGGNSPLHF
>TRBJ2-5|TRBV6-2/TRBV6-3
CASSLPSETQYF
>TRBJ2-3|TRBV28
CASISPLATDTDTQYF
>TRBJ2-7|TRBV4-1
CASSQDFYEQYF
>TRBJ2-3|TRBV28
CASRPTSGRPSTDTRYF
>TRBJ2-7|TRBV6-1
CANSDFQGAGYEQYF
>TRBJ2-3|TRBV7-6
CASSNSNAGRITDTQYF
>TRBJ1-1|TRBV2
CASSEDRKGTEAFF
>TRBJ2-1|TRBV5-1
CASRLAGPSYTEQFF
>TRBJ2-2|TRBV29-1
CSVVFSGRARSGELFF
>TRBJ2-1|TRBV27
CASSPGGAYNEQFF
>TRBJ2-3|TRBV2
CASSDPKGISQDTQYF
>TRBJ2-1|TRBV19
CASSLGGRAAGNEQFF
>TRBJ2-2|TRBV6-2/TRBV6-3
CASSSPGLAGYTGELFF
>TRBJ2-2|TRBV5-4
CASSLSTGELFF
>TRBJ1-1|TRBV29-1
CSVDLGAEAFF
>TRBJ2-7|TRBV25-1
CASSAAGAYEQYF
>TRBJ1-5|TRBV20-1
CSARDLQGALSNQPQHF
>TRBJ2-1|TRBV28
CASGLANYNEQFF
>TRBJ1-5|TRBV6-2/TRBV6-3
CASQDRVTQPQHF
>TRBJ2-7|TRBV7-2
CASSLPVVGAEQYF
>TRBJ2-6|TRBV29-1
CSVVPGQPGANVLTF
>TRBJ2-3|TRBV7-9
CASSEGWRSADTQYF
>TRBJ2-1|TRBV7-2
CASRWEGRNEQFF
>TRBJ2-7|TRBV19
CASHRNIAYEQYF
>TRBJ2-4|TRBV6-1
CASSGGGIQYF
>TRBJ1-1|TRBV28
CASSFSLVREAFF
>TRBJ2-2|TRBV29-1
CSVAWRITGELFF
>TRBJ1-2|TRBV20-1
CSAPRAVSNYGYTF
>TRBJ2-2|TRBV12-3/TRBV12-4
CASRGTPNTGELFF
>TRBJ2-3|TRBV9
CASSVATEEADTQYF
>TRBJ2-3|TRBV7-9
CASSPMGLDSTVTQYF
>TRBJ2-5|TRBV6-2/TRBV6-3
CASSPRQGFQETQYF
>TRBJ1-5|TRBV7-9
CASSLVGQGNQPQHF
>TRBJ2-7|TRBV20-1
CSATGTDFSYEQYF
>TRBJ1-1|TRBV28
CASSWATEAFF
>TRBJ1-5|TRBV24-1
CATSESGTGNQPQHF
>TRBJ1-5|TRBV5-1
CASSLGGNGQPQHF
>TRBJ1-5|TRBV10-2
CASSLGQGNQPQHF
>TRBJ2-3|TRBV28
CASGRRLYTDTQYF